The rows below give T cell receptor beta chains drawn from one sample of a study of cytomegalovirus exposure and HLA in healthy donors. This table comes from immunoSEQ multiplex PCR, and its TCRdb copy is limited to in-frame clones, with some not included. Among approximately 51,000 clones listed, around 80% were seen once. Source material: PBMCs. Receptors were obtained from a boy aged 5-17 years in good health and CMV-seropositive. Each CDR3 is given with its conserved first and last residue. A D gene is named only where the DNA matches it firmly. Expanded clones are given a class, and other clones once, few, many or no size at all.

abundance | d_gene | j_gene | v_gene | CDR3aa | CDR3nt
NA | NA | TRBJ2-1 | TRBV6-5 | CASSSGGAGYEQFF | TGTGCCAGCAGTTCGGGGGGCGCAGGATACGAGCAGTTCTTC
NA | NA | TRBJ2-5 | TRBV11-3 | CASSLQEEETQYF | TGTGCCAGCAGCTTACAGGAAGAAGAGACCCAGTACTTC
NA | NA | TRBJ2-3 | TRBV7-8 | CASSLPGASTDTQYF | TGTGCCAGCAGCTTACCTGGGGCTAGCACAGATACGCAGTATTTT
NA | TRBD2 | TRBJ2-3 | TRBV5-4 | CASSLEGTTTDTQYF | TGTGCCAGCAGCTTAGAAGGGACTACCACAGATACGCAGTATTTT
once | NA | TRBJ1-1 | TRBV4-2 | CASSQDPGRTYTEAFF | TGTGCCAGCAGCCAAGATCCAGGGAGGACGTACACTGAAGCTTTCTTT
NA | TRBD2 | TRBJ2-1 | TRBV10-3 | CAIQSGLAGGPFEDNEQFF | TGTGCCATCCAGAGCGGGCTAGCGGGGGGGCCTTTCGAAGACAATGAGCAGTTCTTC
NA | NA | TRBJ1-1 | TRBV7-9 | CASSSLVGGTNTEAFF | TGTGCCAGCAGCTCACTAGTGGGGGGAACGAACACTGAAGCTTTCTTT
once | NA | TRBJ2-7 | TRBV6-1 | CASSQVSYEQYF | TGTGCCAGCAGTCAAGTATCCTACGAGCAGTACTTC
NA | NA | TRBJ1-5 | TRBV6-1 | CASSTGSVTPQHF | TGTGCCAGCAGTACCGGGTCCGTAACTCCCCAGCATTTT
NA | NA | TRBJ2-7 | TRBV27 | CASRISSSVYEQYF | TGTGCCAGCAGGATTAGTAGTAGCGTCTACGAGCAGTACTTC
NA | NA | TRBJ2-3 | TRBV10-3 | CAIGGGGQDTQYF | TGTGCCATCGGGGGGGGCGGGCAAGATACGCAGTATTTT
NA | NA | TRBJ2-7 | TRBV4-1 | CASSQTSSDGEQYF | TGCGCCAGCAGCCAAACTTCGAGCGACGGCGAGCAGTACTTC
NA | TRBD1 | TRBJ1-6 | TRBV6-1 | CASSVEGARQATLHF | TGTGCCAGCAGTGTTGAGGGGGCACGGCAAGCGACCCTCCACTTT
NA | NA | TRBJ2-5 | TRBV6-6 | CASSSGIQWTQYF | TGTGCCAGCTCTTCGGGGATTCAATGGACCCAGTACTTC
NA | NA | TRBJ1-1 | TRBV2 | CASSDRLGAEAFF | TGTGCCAGCTCTGACAGGCTCGGCGCTGAAGCTTTCTTT
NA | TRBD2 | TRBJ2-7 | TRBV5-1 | CASSLSLAGASEQYF | TGCGCCAGCAGCTTGAGTCTAGCGGGGGCGTCCGAGCAGTACTTC
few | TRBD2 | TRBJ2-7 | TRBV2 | CASSALGTSGGAEQYF | TGTGCCAGCAGTGCCCTGGGGACTAGCGGGGGGGCCGAGCAGTACTTC
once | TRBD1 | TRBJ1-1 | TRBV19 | CASLTGGITEAFF | TGTGCCAGCCTGACAGGGGGCATCACCGAAGCTTTCTTT
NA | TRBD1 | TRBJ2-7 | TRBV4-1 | CASSQVQGAYEQYF | TGCGCCAGCAGCCAAGTTCAGGGGGCCTACGAGCAGTACTTC
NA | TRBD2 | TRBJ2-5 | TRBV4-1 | CASSQGPHILAGETQYF | TGCGCCAGCAGCCAAGGCCCTCATATCCTAGCGGGGGAGACCCAGTACTTC
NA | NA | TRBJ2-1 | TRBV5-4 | CASSPLHGPTDNEQFF | TGTGCCAGCAGCCCCCTCCATGGGCCAACTGATAATGAGCAGTTCTTC
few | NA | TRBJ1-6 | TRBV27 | CASSLNNGGDNSPLHF | TGTGCCAGCAGTTTAAATAATGGCGGGGATAATTCACCCCTCCACTTT
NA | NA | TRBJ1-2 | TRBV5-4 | CASRRQSGHLGYTF | TGTGCCAGCAGACGACAGTCAGGTCATCTTGGCTACACCTTC
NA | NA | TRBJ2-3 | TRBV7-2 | CASSRNAADTQYF | TGTGCCAGCAGCAGGAACGCAGCGGATACGCAGTATTTT
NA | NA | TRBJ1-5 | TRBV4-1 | CASSQAGGGNQPQHF | TGCGCCAGCAGCCAGGCTGGGGGGGGCAATCAGCCCCAGCATTTT
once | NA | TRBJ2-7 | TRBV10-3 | CAISDQGQLTYEQYF | TGTGCCATCAGTGATCAGGGGCAGTTGACCTACGAGCAGTACTTC
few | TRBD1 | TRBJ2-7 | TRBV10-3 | CAIRGTGRNEQYF | TGTGCCATCAGAGGGACAGGGCGGAACGAGCAGTACTTC